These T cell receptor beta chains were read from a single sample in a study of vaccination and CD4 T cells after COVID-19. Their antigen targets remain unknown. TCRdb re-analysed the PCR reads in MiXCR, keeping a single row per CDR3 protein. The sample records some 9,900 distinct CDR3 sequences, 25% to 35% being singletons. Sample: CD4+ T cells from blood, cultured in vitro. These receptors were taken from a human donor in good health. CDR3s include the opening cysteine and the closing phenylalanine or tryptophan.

CASSLVGQTTDTQYF TRBJ2-3 TRBV7-8
CSGRSGAHDTQYF TRBJ2-3 TRBV20-1
CAISVDSILAFF TRBJ1-1 TRBV10-3
CASSPDTIGGYTF TRBJ1-2 TRBV28
CATSDFSTSGITGELFF TRBJ2-2 TRBV24-1
CASSQVGQGRTEAFF TRBJ1-1 TRBV4-3
CATSGQLNTDTQYF TRBJ2-3 TRBV24-1
CASSRSGLGSYEQYF TRBJ2-7 TRBV7-2
CASSYSHYGYTF TRBJ1-2 TRBV28
CASSRLAGQETQYF TRBJ2-5 TRBV6-2/TRBV6-3
CASSLGVSGIYNEQFF TRBJ2-1 TRBV27
CASSTTGWRPQHF TRBJ1-5 TRBV6-1
CASSVAGELFF TRBJ2-2 TRBV28
CASSQDRGLDQPQHF TRBJ1-5 TRBV4-2
CATSDSRRGFEQFF TRBJ2-1 TRBV24-1
CAISPGQGVSYEQYF TRBJ2-7 TRBV10-3
CSARDLWRRDRYEQYF TRBJ2-7 TRBV20-1
CASSRSQAASTDTQYF TRBJ2-3 TRBV7-2
CASGGGAYEQYF TRBJ2-7 TRBV27
CSASLPGQETQYF TRBJ2-5 TRBV20-1
CASSLGVVGYRTSSYEQYF TRBJ2-7 TRBV7-2
CASVAAGVNEQFF TRBJ2-1 TRBV6-1
CASSPTRSLTRSTDTQYF TRBJ2-3 TRBV18
CASSSFGGSYHEQFF TRBJ2-1 TRBV6-2/TRBV6-3
CASSLRAGTSGTYEQYF TRBJ2-7 TRBV7-9
CASSQAGQPDTQYF TRBJ2-3 TRBV4-1
CASRYRGGQAYNSPLHF TRBJ1-6 TRBV6-5
CAHKAGDGFNEQFF TRBJ2-1 TRBV28
CASSLGARGRYEQYF TRBJ2-7 TRBV11-2
CASSVRPVVEAFF TRBJ1-1 TRBV6-1
CASSRDTDNSPLHF TRBJ1-6 TRBV5-1
CAISSGSSDTQYF TRBJ2-3 TRBV10-3
CAGTGVGQPQHF TRBJ1-5 TRBV28
CASSGGQDIYGYTF TRBJ1-2 TRBV28
CASRLTGIYTGELFF TRBJ2-2 TRBV6-2/TRBV6-3
CASSEPGQGANYGYTF TRBJ1-2 TRBV28
CASSLGRGKNQPQHF TRBJ1-5 TRBV28
CASSDGTSGGTGELFF TRBJ2-2 TRBV6-4
CASSVGDSPLHF TRBJ1-6 TRBV2
CASSTTGTGQTYEQYF TRBJ2-7 TRBV19
CASRLGGSPLHF TRBJ1-6 TRBV27
CASSSPQGLGTDTQYF TRBJ2-3 TRBV6-2/TRBV6-3
CATRGGRVNTEAFF TRBJ1-1 TRBV6-2/TRBV6-3
CASSLTYGNQPQHF TRBJ1-5 TRBV27